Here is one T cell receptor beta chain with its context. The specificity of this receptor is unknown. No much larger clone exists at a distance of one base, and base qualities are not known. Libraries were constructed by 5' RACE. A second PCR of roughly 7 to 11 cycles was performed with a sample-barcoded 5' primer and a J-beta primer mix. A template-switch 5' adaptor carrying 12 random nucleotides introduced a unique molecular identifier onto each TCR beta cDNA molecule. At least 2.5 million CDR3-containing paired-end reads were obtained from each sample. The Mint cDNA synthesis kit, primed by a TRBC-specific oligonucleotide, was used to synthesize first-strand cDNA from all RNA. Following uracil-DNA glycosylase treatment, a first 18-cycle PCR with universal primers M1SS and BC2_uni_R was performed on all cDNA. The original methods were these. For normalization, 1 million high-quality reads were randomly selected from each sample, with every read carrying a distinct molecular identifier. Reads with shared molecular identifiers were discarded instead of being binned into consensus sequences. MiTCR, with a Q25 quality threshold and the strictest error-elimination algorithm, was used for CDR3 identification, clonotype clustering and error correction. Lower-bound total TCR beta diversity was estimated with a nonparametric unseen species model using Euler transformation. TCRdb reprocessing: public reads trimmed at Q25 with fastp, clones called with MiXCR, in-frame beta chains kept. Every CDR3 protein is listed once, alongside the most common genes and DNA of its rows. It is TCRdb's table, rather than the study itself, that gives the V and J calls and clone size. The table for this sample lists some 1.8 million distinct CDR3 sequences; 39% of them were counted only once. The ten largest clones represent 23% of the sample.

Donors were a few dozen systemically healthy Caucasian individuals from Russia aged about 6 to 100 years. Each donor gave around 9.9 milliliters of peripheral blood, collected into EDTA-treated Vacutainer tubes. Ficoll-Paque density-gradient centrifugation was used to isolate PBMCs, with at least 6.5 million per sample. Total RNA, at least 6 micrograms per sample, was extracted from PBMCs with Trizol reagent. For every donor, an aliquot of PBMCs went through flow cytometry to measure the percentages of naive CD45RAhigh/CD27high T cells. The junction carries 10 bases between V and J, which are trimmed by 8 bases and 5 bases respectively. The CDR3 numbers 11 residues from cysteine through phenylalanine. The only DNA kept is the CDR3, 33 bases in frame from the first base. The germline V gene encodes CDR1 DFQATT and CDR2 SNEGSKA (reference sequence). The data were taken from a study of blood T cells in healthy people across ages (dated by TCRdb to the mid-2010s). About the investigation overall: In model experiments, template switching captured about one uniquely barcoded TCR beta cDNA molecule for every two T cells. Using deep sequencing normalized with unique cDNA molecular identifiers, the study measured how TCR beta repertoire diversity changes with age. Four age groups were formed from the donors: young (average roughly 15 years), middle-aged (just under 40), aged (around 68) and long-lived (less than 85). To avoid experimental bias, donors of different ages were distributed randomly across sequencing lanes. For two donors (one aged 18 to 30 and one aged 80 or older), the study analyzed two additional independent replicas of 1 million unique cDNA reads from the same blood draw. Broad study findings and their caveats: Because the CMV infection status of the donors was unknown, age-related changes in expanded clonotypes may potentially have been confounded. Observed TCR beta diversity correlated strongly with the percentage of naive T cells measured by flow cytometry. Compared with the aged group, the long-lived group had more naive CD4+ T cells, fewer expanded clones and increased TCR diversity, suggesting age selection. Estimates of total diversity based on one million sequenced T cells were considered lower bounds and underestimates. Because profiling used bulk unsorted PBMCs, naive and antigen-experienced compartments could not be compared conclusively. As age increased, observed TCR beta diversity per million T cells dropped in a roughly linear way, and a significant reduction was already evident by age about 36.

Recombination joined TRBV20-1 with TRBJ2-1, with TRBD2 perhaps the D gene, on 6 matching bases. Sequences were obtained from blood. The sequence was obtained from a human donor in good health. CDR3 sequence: CSRPGDNEQFF. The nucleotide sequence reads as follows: TGCAGTCGGCCGGGGGACAATGAGCAGTTCTTC.